Each of the 26 T cell receptor beta chains below was sequenced from the same sample in a study of CD8+CD57+ T cells in acquired aplastic anemia. The authors sequenced patients whose flow cytometry had shown CD8+CD57+ cell expansion. CDR3 and TCR beta VDJ profiling relied on genomic DNA as the template. TCRdb redid the calling of the reads with MiXCR, one entry per CDR3 protein. The sample consists of a few hundred thousand distinct CDR3 sequences, around 30% of them appearing once. The sequencing sample was made of sorted CD4+, CD8+, or CD8+CD57+ T cells (not recorded which) from PBMCs. The receptors derive from a human donor with aplastic anemia.

On this clonotype: A much larger clone sits a single nucleotide away, making a read error possible. The chain uses TRBV20-1 and TRBJ1-5; D perhaps matches TRBD1 (5 bases). The germline CDR1 and CDR2 sequences are DFQATT and SNEGSKA (reference sequence). Trimming shortened V by 6 bases and J by 2 bases, and 11 bases separated the two germline ends. The CDR3 is 13 residues long. The CDR3, as DNA: TGCAGTGCACCGACAGAGGGCAATCAGCCCCAGCATTTT. This translates into CSAPTEGNQPQHF.

The sample holds a few counts of this clonotype. The chain combines TRBV9 with TRBJ1-2; D call uncertain. Germline V gene data show CDR1 as SGDLS and CDR2 as YYNGEE. This CDR3 is built from 13 residues. V lost 0 bases to trimming and J lost 7 bases, with 10 bases between them. The CDR3 here is CASSVGSGFGYTF. The CDR3 DNA follows: TGTGCCAGCAGCGTAGGTTCGGGGTTTGGCTACACCTTC.

The CDR3 DNA follows: TGCGCCAGCAGCCCCGACATTTTTTCCGAGCAGTACTTC. Amino acids: CASSPDIFSEQYF. The V gene is TRBV5-1, the J gene TRBJ2-7; no definite D call. This CDR3 contains 13 residues. The germline CDR1 and CDR2 sequences are SGHRS and YFSETQ. The V end was cut by 4 bases, the J end by 6 bases, with 14 bases between.

The chain joins TRBV3-1 to TRBJ1-1; 9 bases are a match to TRBD1. Germline V CDR1 and CDR2: LGHDT, YNNKEL (reference sequence). The CDR3 totals 14 residues. With V trimmed by 1 base and J by 6 bases, 3 bases remained unmatched. The DNA of the CDR3 is TGTGCCAGCAGCCAAGTCAGACAGGGGGCTGAAGCTTTCTTT. This translates into CASSQVRQGAEAFF. The variable domain in full, with the rest retrieved from reference TRBV3-1 and TRBJ1-1, is DTAVSQTPKYLVTQMGNDKSIKCEQNLGHDTMYWYKQDSKKFLKIMFSYNNKELIINETVPNRFSPKSPDKAHLNLHINSLELGDSAVYFCASSQVRQGAEAFFGQGTRLTVV.

This chain uses TRBV5-1 with TRBJ1-4; D is possibly TRBD1 (5 bases). Trimming shortened V by 4 bases and J by 10 bases, and 14 bases separated the two germline ends. The germline gives CDR1 SGHRS, CDR2 YFSETQ. The CDR3 loop spans 13 amino acids. The CDR3 sequence is CASSQGEDGKLFF. As DNA, the CDR3 is TGCGCCAGCAGCCAAGGGGAGGATGGAAAACTGTTTTTT.

This rearrangement joins TRBV13 to TRBJ1-5, with D possibly matching TRBD1 (5 bases). V was clipped by 7 bases and J by 4 bases, with 20 bases between them. CDR1 is PRHDT, CDR2 FYEKMQ, per germline (reference sequence). CDR3 length: 16 amino acids. The CDR3 region has the DNA TGTGCCAGCAAGGGATTTGGGGGGTTGGGAAATCAGCCCCAGCATTTT. Translation: CASKGFGGLGNQPQHF.

The table lists this clonotype with many counts. The chain combines TRBV15 with TRBJ1-4; maybe TRBD1 (5 bases). The CDR3 spans 14 residues. Trimming removed 8 bases from V and 2 bases from J, with 12 bases in between. Looked up from germline, CDR1 is LNHNV and CDR2 is YYDKDF (reference sequence). The DNA of the CDR3 is TGTGCCACCGGGGCAGGGAGGACTAATGAAAAACTGTTTTTT. Translated: CATGAGRTNEKLFF.

At least ten counts were recorded for this clonotype. V gene TRBV19 combines with J gene TRBJ1-5; D unresolved. V shed 3 bases and J shed 2 bases, with 8 bases lying between them. Germline loops: CDR1 LNHDA, CDR2 SQIVND (reference sequence). The CDR3 is 14 amino acids. The CDR3 DNA reads TGTGCCAGTAGTATTCGGGTTGGCAATCAGCCCCAGCATTTT. Amino acid sequence: CASSIRVGNQPQHF.

This clonotype has only a few counts. The rearrangement uses TRBV2 and TRBJ1-2; 7 nucleotides match TRBD1. From germline, CDR1 is SNHLY and CDR2 FYNNEI. The CDR3 sequence is 15 residues long. Trimming removed 6 bases from V and 0 bases from J; junction bases left unmatched: 7. The DNA of the CDR3 is TGTGCCAGCAGCAGACAGGGACTAGCTAACTATGGCTACACCTTC. As protein: CASSRQGLANYGYTF.

This clonotype occurred many times. The rearrangement joins TRBV24-1 to TRBJ2-5; the match to TRBD2 covers 10 bases. The germline gives CDR1 KGHDR, CDR2 SFDVKD. The J segment lost 4 bases and the V segment lost 6 bases, leaving 1 base of the junction unmatched. This CDR3 has 13 residues. In nucleotides, the CDR3 is TGTGCCACCAGTAGACTAGCGGGAGAGACCCAGTACTTC. It encodes CATSRLAGETQYF.

The chain has TRBV11-2 and TRBJ2-3; 7 bases map to TRBD1. CDR3 length: 16 amino acids. V dropped 2 bases and J dropped 6; count of bases not matched to a gene: 11. Per germline, CDR1 SGHAT and CDR2 FQNNGV. DNA for the CDR3: TGTGCCAGCAGCTTAACAGTACAGGGGAGTGTTGATACGCAGTATTTT. Translated, it gives CASSLTVQGSVDTQYF.

The genes are TRBV10-3 and TRBJ1-2, with 9 positions matching TRBD1. With 8 bases clipped from V and 7 bases from J, the junction kept 17 bases outside the gene matches. CDR3 length: 16 residues. Germline-derived CDR1 and CDR2 are ENHRY and SYGVKD. The CDR3 DNA reads as TGTGCCATCGCGACAGGGGGTGGAGACCCTAGTAGTGGCTACACCTTC. Translating it yields CAIATGGGDPSSGYTF.

Ten or more counts support this clonotype. The J gene is TRBJ2-7, the V gene TRBV7-8; 7 bases fit TRBD2. This CDR3 has 14 amino acids. Germline V lookup: CDR1 SGHVS, CDR2 FQNEAQ. Trimming removed 4 bases from V and 2 bases from J; junction bases left unmatched: 5. Written as DNA, the CDR3 is TGTGCCAGCAGCTCAATTAGCGGGCCCTACGAGCAGTACTTC. Protein product: CASSSISGPYEQYF.

The sample holds one count of this clonotype. One base away lies a much larger clone, so this may be a sequencing read error. V is TRBV19 and J is TRBJ1-1; D is perhaps TRBD1 (6 bases). The length of the CDR3 is 14 residues. From germline, CDR1 is LNHDA and CDR2 SQIVND (reference sequence). DNA for the CDR3: TGTCCCAGTAGTATGGGGCAGGGGCCCACTGAAGCTTTCTTT. This translates into CPSSMGQGPTEAFF.

There are a few counts of this clonotype. The chain recombines TRBV7-6 with TRBJ1-4, with D possibly matching TRBD1 (5 bases). This CDR3 has 14 amino acids. CDR1 is SGHVS, CDR2 FNYEAQ, per germline. V dropped 0 bases and J dropped 5 bases, with 7 bases sitting between them. The CDR3 bases are TGTGCCAGCAGCTTAGCGCGGGGGAATGAAAAACTGTTTTTT. Its translation is CASSLARGNEKLFF.

This clonotype was seen at least ten times. The J gene is TRBJ1-3, the V gene TRBV9; 9 nucleotides align to TRBD1. The trim removed 2 bases at V and 7 bases at J, leaving 1 base unmatched. Germline-derived CDR1 and CDR2 are SGDLS and YYNGEE. The CDR3 runs 13 residues. In nucleotides, the CDR3 is TGTGCCAGCAGCGTGGGACAGGGTAACACCATATATTTT. As protein: CASSVGQGNTIYF.

With regard to this clonotype: A read error is possible here, since a much larger clone lies one base away. The chain employs TRBV24-1 and TRBJ2-3; the D is unclear. CDR3 length: 12 amino acids. V was shortened by 1 base and J by 5 bases, with 3 bases between the two germline ends. The V gene's germline CDR1 is KGHDR and CDR2 SFDVKD. This CDR3 is CATSDFKDTQYF. The DNA of the CDR3 is TGTGCCACCAGTGATTTTAAAGATACGCAGTATTTT.

The chain joins TRBV6-1 to TRBJ2-2; 8 nucleotides align to TRBD2. J gave up 7 bases and V 7 bases, and 14 bases lay outside the gene matches. Germline V gene sequence: CDR1 MNHNS, CDR2 SASEGT. The CDR3 has 16 residues. The CDR3 protein is CASTLGGAGDGGELFF. In nucleotides, the CDR3 is TGTGCCAGCACCCTGGGAGGAGCGGGAGATGGCGGGGAGCTGTTTTTT.

This clonotype was detected many times. This chain connects TRBV2 to TRBJ1-5; TRBD1 matches 8 bases. Germline trimming cut 6 bases from V and 4 bases from J; bases unmatched to any gene: 8. The CDR3 spans 15 residues. Germline V lookup: CDR1 SNHLY, CDR2 FYNNEI. As DNA, the CDR3 is TGTGCCAGCAGAATAGGACAGGGTGGTAATCAGCCCCAGCATTTT. This gives the protein CASRIGQGGNQPQHF.

A remark on this clonotype: A much bigger clone sits one base away, suggesting this may be a read error. The chain combines TRBV10-3 with TRBJ1-5, with 9 bases identical to TRBD1. Germline V lookup: CDR1 ENHRY, CDR2 SYGVKD. The CDR3 has 14 amino acids. The CDR3 is CASSVDRGDQPQHF. The DNA of the CDR3 is TGTGCCAGCAGTGTGGACAGGGGTGATCAGCCCCAGCATTTT.

The chain carries TRBV7-8 and TRBJ2-2, with TRBD1 matching over 9 bases. In germline, CDR1 is SGHVS, CDR2 FQNEAQ. The CDR3 sequence is 14 residues long. V trimming: 5 bases; J trimming: 7 bases; junction bases outside the gene matches: 5. The CDR3 DNA follows: TGTGCCAGCAGCCTCACAGGGGGCAGCGGGGAGCTGTTTTTT. Protein product: CASSLTGGSGELFF.

The chain recombines TRBV29-1 with TRBJ1-1; tentatively, D is TRBD1 (6 bases). Germline CDR1 SQVTM, CDR2 ANQGSEA. V dropped 4 bases and J dropped 4 bases, with 13 bases sitting between them. The CDR3 consists of 13 residues. CDR3 protein: CSVALGAGTEAFF. The CDR3 DNA reads TGCAGCGTTGCGTTGGGGGCGGGCACTGAAGCTTTCTTT.

This clonotype was recorded at least ten times. J is TRBJ2-6 and V is TRBV19; no clear D. V lost 4 bases and J lost 1, with 8 bases in between. This CDR3 has 15 amino acids. Looked up from germline, CDR1 is LNHDA and CDR2 is SQIVND (reference sequence). CDR3 protein: CASSNDPSGANVLTF. CDR3 DNA: TGTGCCAGTAGTAACGACCCGTCTGGGGCCAACGTCCTGACTTTC. Drawing the rest from reference TRBV19 and TRBJ2-6, the complete variable domain is DGGITQSPKYLFRKEGQNVTLSCEQNLNHDAMYWYRQDPGQGLRLIYYSQIVNDFQKGDIAEGYSVSREKKESFPLTVTSAQKNPTAFYLCASSNDPSGANVLTFGAGSRLTVL.

The table lists this clonotype with a few counts. The V and J genes are TRBV2 and TRBJ2-6; the D gene could be TRBD1 or TRBD2 (5 bases each). The V end was cut by 4 bases, the J end by 0 bases, with 13 bases between. The germline CDR1 and CDR2 sequences are SNHLY and FYNNEI. There are 17 residues in the CDR3. The CDR3 DNA follows: TGTGCCAGCAGTGCTAGGGGTGCGGGCTCTGGGGCCAACGTCCTGACTTTC. Encoded protein: CASSARGAGSGANVLTF.

In this sample, this clonotype turned up many times. This chain uses TRBV10-3 with TRBJ1-5; D gene uncertain. The CDR3 runs to 12 residues. The ends were cut back, 4 bases at V and 9 bases at J, with 10 bases in the middle. The V gene's germline CDR1 is ENHRY and CDR2 SYGVKD. This chain's CDR3 is CAISVEKGPQHF. CDR3 DNA: TGTGCCATCAGTGTAGAGAAAGGGCCCCAGCATTTT.

This clonotype was detected a few times. CDR3 nucleotide sequence: TGCAGCGTTGTGGGGGGGGACACTGAAGCTTTCTTT. Residues: CSVVGGDTEAFF. V is TRBV29-1 and J is TRBJ1-1, with D tentatively TRBD1 (5 bases). This CDR3 contains 12 residues. Germline lookup yields CDR1 SQVTM and CDR2 ANQGSEA. V dropped 4 bases and J dropped 3 bases, with 9 bases sitting between them.